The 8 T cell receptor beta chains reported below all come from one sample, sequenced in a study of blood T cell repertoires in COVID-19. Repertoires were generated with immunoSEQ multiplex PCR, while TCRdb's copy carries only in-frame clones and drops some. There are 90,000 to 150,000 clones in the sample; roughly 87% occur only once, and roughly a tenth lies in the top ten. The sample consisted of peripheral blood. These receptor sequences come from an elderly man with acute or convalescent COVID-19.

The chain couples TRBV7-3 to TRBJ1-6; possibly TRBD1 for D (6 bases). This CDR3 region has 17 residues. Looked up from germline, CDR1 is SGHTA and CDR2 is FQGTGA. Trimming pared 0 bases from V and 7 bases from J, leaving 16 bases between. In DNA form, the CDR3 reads TGTGCCAGCAGCTTAACTCCTCAGGGGCCTTCAAATTCACCCCTCCACTTT. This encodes CASSLTPQGPSNSPLHF.

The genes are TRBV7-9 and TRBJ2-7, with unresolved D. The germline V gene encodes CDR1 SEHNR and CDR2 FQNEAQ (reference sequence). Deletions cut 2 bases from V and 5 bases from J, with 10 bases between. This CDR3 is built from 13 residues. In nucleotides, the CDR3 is TGTGCCAGCAGCTTATGGAACAGCAACGAGCAGTACTTC. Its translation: CASSLWNSNEQYF.

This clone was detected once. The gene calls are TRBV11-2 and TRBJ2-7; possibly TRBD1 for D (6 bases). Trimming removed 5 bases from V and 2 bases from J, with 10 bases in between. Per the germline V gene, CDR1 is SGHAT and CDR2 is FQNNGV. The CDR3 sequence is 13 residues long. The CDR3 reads CASSADRTYEQYF. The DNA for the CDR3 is TGTGCCAGCAGCGCCGACAGGACCTACGAGCAGTACTTC.

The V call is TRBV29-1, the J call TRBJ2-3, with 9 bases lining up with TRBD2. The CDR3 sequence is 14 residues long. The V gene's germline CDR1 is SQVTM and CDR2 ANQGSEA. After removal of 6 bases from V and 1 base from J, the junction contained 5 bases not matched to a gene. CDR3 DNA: TGCAGCGTCGCACGACTAGCGGGCACAGATACGCAGTATTTT. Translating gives CSVARLAGTDTQYF.

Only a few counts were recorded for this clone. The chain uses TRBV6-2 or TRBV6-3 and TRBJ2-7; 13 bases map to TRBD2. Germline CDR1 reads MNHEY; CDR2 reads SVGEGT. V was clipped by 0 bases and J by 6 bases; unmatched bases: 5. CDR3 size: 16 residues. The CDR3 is CASSYSRGLAGTEQYF. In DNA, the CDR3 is TGTGCCAGCAGTTACTCGAGGGGACTAGCGGGAACCGAGCAGTACTTC.

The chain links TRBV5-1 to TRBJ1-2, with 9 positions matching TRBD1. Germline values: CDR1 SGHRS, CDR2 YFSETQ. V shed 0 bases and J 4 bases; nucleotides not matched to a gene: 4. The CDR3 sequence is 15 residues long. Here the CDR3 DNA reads TGCGCCAGCAGCTTGGAAACAGGGGGCAGCTATGGCTACACCTTC. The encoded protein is CASSLETGGSYGYTF.

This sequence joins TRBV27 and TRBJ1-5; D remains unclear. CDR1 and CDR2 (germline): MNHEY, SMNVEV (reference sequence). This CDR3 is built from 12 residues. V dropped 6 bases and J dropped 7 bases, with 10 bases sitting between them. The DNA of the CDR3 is TGTGCCAGCAGCTCTCCCCCCCAGCCCCAGCATTTT. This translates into CASSSPPQPQHF.

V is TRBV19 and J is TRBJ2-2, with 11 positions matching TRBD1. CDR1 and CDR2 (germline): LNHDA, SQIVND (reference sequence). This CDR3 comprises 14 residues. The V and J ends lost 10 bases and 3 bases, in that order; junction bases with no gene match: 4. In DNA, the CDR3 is TGTGCCACTCGGGACAGGGGGGACACCGGGGAGCTGTTTTTT. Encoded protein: CATRDRGDTGELFF.